Below, 6 T cell receptor beta chains from the same sample are listed, as sequenced in a study of response to subunit inactivated influenza vaccine. TCRdb reanalysed the RT-PCR reads using MiXCR and keeps one entry per CDR3 protein. The sample shows roughly 460,000 distinct CDR3 sequences, approximately 11% of them seen only once. The sequencing used PBMCs from blood, collected roughly 46 days after vaccination. The receptor source for this set is a man in his fifties who received an inactivated influenza vaccine.

The chain has TRBV29-1 and TRBJ2-1; tentatively, D is TRBD2 (5 bases). V was trimmed by 3 bases and J by 14 bases, leaving 17 bases between them. The CDR3 runs to 12 residues. Germline V gene data show CDR1 as SQVTM and CDR2 as ANQGSEA. CDR3 nucleotides: TGCAGCGTTGAGCGGGCCCCTTGGGATGAGTTCTTC. It specifies CSVERAPWDEFF.

The chain couples TRBV7-8 to TRBJ1-5; unclear D gene. CDR3 length: 14 amino acids. Germline lookup yields CDR1 SGHVS and CDR2 FQNEAQ. V dropped 5 bases and J dropped 4 bases, with 12 bases sitting between them. The CDR3 protein is CASSRIFGNQPQHF. In DNA form, the CDR3 reads TGTGCCAGCAGCCGTATTTTTGGGAATCAGCCCCAGCATTTT.

This clonotype was seen repeatedly, ten times or more. In nucleotides, the CDR3 is TGCAGTGCTAGAGTTGGTCCTATTAATGAAAAACTGTTTTTT. Protein: CSARVGPINEKLFF. The gene calls are TRBV20-1 and TRBJ1-4; no firm D call. The CDR3 loop spans 14 amino acids. The germline V and J ends were trimmed by 1 base and 4 bases, with 10 bases remaining between them. Germline assignment: CDR1 DFQATT and CDR2 SNEGSKA (reference sequence).

The J gene is TRBJ2-6, the V gene TRBV20-1; possible D gene TRBD1, 6 bases. The germline gives CDR1 DFQATT, CDR2 SNEGSKA (reference sequence). V gave up 2 bases and J gave up 4 bases, with 9 bases separating them. This CDR3 is 14 amino acids long. This chain's CDR3 is CSARHRAGANVLTF. The CDR3, as DNA: TGCAGTGCTAGACACAGGGCGGGGGCCAACGTCCTGACTTTC.

This chain joins TRBV6-2 or TRBV6-3 and TRBJ2-7, with D perhaps TRBD2 (5 bases). V dropped 10 bases and J dropped 2 bases, with 18 bases sitting between them. The CDR3 covers 14 residues. Germline V gene lookup returns CDR1 MNHEY and CDR2 SVGEGT. The CDR3 DNA sequence: TGTGCCACCCTTGATGGGGAGCCTACCTACGAGCAGTACTTC. As protein: CATLDGEPTYEQYF.

This clonotype occurred a few times. This sequence joins TRBV7-6 and TRBJ2-1, with TRBD2 matching over 8 bases. This CDR3 has 17 amino acids. Losses at the gene ends were 5 bases for V and 0 bases for J; bases not matched to a gene: 9. CDR1 and CDR2 (germline): SGHVS, FNYEAQ. In DNA, the CDR3 is TGTGCCAGCAGCCTAGAGGGCGCGGGGGGCTCCTACAATGAGCAGTTCTTC. It specifies CASSLEGAGGSYNEQFF.